This T cell receptor (beta chain) appears in the sequencing data of a study of cytomegalovirus exposure and HLA in healthy donors. Study-wide results and caveats: In vitro assays verified that three CMV-associated chains recognized CMV antigens specifically.

Researchers ran the PCR with 60 Vbeta and 13 Jbeta primers. Some clones are missing from TCRdb's copy, which holds only in-frame ones; the method was immunoSEQ multiplex PCR. The sample lists over 150,000 clones, around 79% occurring once. Worth noting for this clone: What it binds is unknown.

CDR1 SNHLY and CDR2 FYNNEI come from the germline V gene. The CDR3 covers 14 residues. V was trimmed by 6 bases and J by 1 base, leaving 12 bases between them. The receptor comes from a man in his forties or fifties in good health and CMV-seronegative. The rearrangement uses TRBV2 and TRBJ1-1; D is perhaps TRBD1 (6 bases). The sample was PBMCs. CDR3 region: CASSTTGRNTEAFF. The CDR3 nucleotides are TGTGCCAGCAGCACGACAGGCAGGAACACTGAAGCTTTCTTT.